The TCR beta chain described here comes from a study of shared clonotypes between healthy human individuals. Sequencing used immunoSEQ multiplex PCR; TCRdb keeps in-frame clones, though not all of them. This sample has 1.5 million to 2.5 million clones; over 85% occur once, and the top ten carry 1.2%. Study-wide findings and caveats: Only blood was sampled, and tissue TCR repertoires likely differ from blood ones.

Terminally differentiated effector memory CD45RA+ cells were excluded from the naive CD8 cells, which were CD45RO-negative and positively selected for CCR7. This CDR3 has 15 residues. Germline CDR1 is SGHAT and CDR2 is FQNNGV. V was cut by 2 bases and J by 3 bases, with 12 bases left in between. As regards this clone: Its antigen is unknown.

The source of this sequence is a man aged 18-30 years in good health. This rearrangement joins TRBV11-2 to TRBJ2-3; D gene uncertain. The sample comprised naive CD8+ T cells sorted from blood. The CDR3 reads CASSLSPRPTDTQYF. In nucleotides, the CDR3 is TGTGCCAGCAGCTTAAGTCCTAGACCGACAGATACGCAGTATTTT.